What follows is one T cell receptor (beta chain) and its context. This entry belongs to a study of blood T cell repertoires in COVID-19. Background on the study: PBMCs, B-cell-depleted T cells, or T cells provided the cDNA or gDNA that made up the material.

This table comes from immunoSEQ multiplex PCR, and its TCRdb copy is limited to in-frame clones, with some not included. The data show more than 55,000 clones, nearly 95% seen once. J was trimmed by 6 bases and V by 6 bases; bases with no gene match: 11. This CDR3 is built from 15 residues. Germline V gene data show CDR1 as MNHEY and CDR2 as SMNVEV (reference sequence). This sequence joins TRBV27 and TRBJ1-5, with 7 bases identical to TRBD1. The sequence derives from a man aged 50 to 59 with active COVID-19. The sequencing sample was made of peripheral blood. This CDR3 reads CASRSRQGGGQPQHF. The CDR3 DNA is TGTGCCAGCAGGAGTCGACAGGGAGGCGGTCAGCCCCAGCATTTT.